A single sample gave rise to the 7 T cell receptor beta chains below, sequenced in a study of identical twins. TCRdb redid the calling of the 5' RACE reads with MiXCR, one entry per CDR3 protein. The data hold roughly 1,500,000 distinct CDR3 sequences, with more than 30% observed a single time. Sequencing was carried out using cord blood. The receptor set was obtained from a newborn girl in good health.

The V call is TRBV28, the J call TRBJ2-5; D call uncertain. The V gene's germline CDR1 is MDHEN and CDR2 SYDVKM. V shed 4 bases and J shed 13 bases, with 13 bases lying between them. This CDR3 comprises 11 residues. CDR3 in DNA: TGTGCCAGCAGTTCAACCGCGGCGTCGTACTTC. It is translated as CASSSTAASYF.

The chain links TRBV4-1 to TRBJ2-1, with D possibly being TRBD1 (6 bases). The V gene's germline CDR1 is MGHRA and CDR2 YSYEKL. The CDR3 length is 13 residues. Trimming cost V 3 bases and J 12 bases, with 15 bases left between them. The CDR3 protein is CASSQPGQFGQFF. The DNA of the CDR3 is TGCGCCAGCAGCCAGCCCGGACAGTTCGGGCAGTTCTTC.

This chain joins TRBV20-1 and TRBJ1-2, with D perhaps TRBD1 (6 bases). This CDR3 contains 12 residues. The V end lost 2 bases, the J end lost 8 bases, and 12 bases lay between the germline ends. Germline assignment: CDR1 DFQATT and CDR2 SNEGSKA (reference sequence). The CDR3 DNA reads TGCAGTGCTAGACAGGGGAGACGAGGCTACACCTTC. Its translation: CSARQGRRGYTF.

V gene TRBV5-4 combines with J gene TRBJ2-1; D uncertain. The closer fit of TRBJ2-7 to the DNA end suggests the J call may be wrong. CDR1 SGHNT and CDR2 YYREEE come from the germline V gene (reference sequence). CDR3 length: 11 amino acids. CDR3 sequence: CASGTYNEQYF. CDR3 DNA: TGTGCCAGCGGCACTTACAATGAGCAGTACTTC.

This clonotype was observed a few times. J is TRBJ1-2 and V is TRBV6-1; D not certain. In germline, CDR1 is MNHNS, CDR2 SASEGT. The V and J ends lost 6 bases and 1 base respectively, with 9 bases between them. CDR3 length equals 13 residues. The DNA for the CDR3 is TGTGCCAGCAGGGAACAGCTTAACTATGGCTACACCTTC. It codes for CASREQLNYGYTF.

In the case of this clonotype: A junction boundary mismatches the germline segment, possibly from a read error. This chain uses TRBV12-3 or TRBV12-4 with TRBJ1-2; no firm D call. The CDR3 sequence is 14 residues long. CDR3 region: CASSLSSSSHGYTF. For the CDR3, the DNA is TGTGCCAGCAGTTTATCGTCCAGCTCCCATGGCTATACCTTC.

The chain links TRBV4-1 to TRBJ2-1, with D perhaps matching TRBD1 or TRBD2 (6 bases each). The germline gives CDR1 MGHRA, CDR2 YSYEKL. CDR3 size: 17 residues. Trimming took off 1 base at V and 9 bases at J, with 22 bases between the two ends. The CDR3 DNA sequence: TGCGCCAGCAGCCAAGTAATCTCTGGGACCAAGGGGGGTGAGCAGTTCTTC. Translating gives CASSQVISGTKGGEQFF.